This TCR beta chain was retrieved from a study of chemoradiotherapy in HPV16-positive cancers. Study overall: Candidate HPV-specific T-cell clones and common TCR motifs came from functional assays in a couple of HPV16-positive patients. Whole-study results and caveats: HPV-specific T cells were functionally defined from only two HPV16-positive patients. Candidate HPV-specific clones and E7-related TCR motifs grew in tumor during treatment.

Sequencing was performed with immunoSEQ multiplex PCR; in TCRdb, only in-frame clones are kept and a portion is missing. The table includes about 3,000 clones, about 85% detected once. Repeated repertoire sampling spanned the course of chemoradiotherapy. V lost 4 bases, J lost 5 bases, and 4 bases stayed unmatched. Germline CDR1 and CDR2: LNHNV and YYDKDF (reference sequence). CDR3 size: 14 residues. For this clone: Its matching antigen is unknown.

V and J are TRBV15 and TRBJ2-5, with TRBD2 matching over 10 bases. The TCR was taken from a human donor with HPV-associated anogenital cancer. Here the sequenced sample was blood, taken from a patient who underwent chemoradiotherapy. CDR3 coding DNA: TGTGCCACCAGCAAGCGGGGGGGCGGGGAGACCCAGTACTTC. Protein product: CATSKRGGGETQYF.